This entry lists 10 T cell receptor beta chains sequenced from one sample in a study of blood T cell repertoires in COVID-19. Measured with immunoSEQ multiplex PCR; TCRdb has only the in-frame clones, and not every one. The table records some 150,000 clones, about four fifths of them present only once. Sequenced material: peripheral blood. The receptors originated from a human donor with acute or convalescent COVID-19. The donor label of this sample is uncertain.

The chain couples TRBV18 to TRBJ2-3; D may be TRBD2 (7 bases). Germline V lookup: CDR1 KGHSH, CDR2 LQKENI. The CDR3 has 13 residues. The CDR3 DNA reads TGTGCAGGGGGGGGCCCTAGCACAGATACGCAGTATTTT. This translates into CAGGGPSTDTQYF.

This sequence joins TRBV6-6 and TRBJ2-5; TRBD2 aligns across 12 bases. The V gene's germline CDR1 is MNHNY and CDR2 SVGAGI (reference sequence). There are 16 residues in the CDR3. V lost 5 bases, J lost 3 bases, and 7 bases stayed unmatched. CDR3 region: CASSPRLAGAKETQYF. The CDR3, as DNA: TGTGCCAGCAGTCCCCGACTAGCGGGGGCCAAAGAGACCCAGTACTTC.

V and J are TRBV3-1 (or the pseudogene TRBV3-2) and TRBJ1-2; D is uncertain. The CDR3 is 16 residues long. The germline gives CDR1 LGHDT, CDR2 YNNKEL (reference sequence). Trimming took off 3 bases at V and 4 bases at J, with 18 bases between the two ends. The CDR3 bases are TGTGCCAGCAGCCATCTCGCGCCAGAGGGAACCTATGGCTACACCTTC. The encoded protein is CASSHLAPEGTYGYTF.

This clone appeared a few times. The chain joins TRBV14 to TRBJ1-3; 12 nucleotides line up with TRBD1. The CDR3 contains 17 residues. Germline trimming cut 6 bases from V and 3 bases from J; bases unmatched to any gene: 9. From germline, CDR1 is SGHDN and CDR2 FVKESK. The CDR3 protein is CASSHPGTGGIGNTIYF. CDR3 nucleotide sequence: TGTGCCAGCAGTCACCCCGGGACAGGGGGCATTGGAAACACCATATATTTT.

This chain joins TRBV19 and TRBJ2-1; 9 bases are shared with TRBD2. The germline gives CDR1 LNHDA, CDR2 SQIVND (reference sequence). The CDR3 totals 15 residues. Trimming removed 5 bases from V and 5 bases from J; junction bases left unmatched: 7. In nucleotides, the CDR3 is TGTGCCAGTAGTCGCCAGACTAGCGGCAACAATGAGCAGTTCTTC. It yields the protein CASSRQTSGNNEQFF.

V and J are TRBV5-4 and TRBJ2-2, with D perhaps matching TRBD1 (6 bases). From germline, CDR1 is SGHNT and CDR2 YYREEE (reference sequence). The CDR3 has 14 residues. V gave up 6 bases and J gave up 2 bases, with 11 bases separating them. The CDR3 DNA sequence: TGTGCCAGCAAAATCAGGGGCAACACCGGGGAGCTGTTTTTT. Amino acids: CASKIRGNTGELFF.

The CDR3 coding sequence is TGTGCCAGCAGCTTTTCCGGGGGCGAGCAGTACGTC. Protein sequence: CASSFSGGEQYV. V is TRBV11-2 and J is TRBJ2-7; possibly TRBD2 for D (6 bases). V lost 3 bases and J 6 bases, leaving 9 bases between the germline ends. Germline CDR1 SGHAT, CDR2 FQNNGV. The CDR3 consists of 12 residues.

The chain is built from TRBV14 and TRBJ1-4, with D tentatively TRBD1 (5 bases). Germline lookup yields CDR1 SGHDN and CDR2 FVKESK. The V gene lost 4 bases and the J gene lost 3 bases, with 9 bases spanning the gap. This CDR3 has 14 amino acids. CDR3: CASSLGGANEKLFF. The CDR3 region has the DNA TGTGCCAGCAGCCTGGGGGGGGCTAATGAAAAACTGTTTTTT. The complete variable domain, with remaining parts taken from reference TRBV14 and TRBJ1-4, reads EAGVTQFPSHSVIEKGQTVTLRCDPISGHDNLYWYRRVMGKEIKFLLHFVKESKQDESGMPNNRFLAERTGGTYSTLKVQPAELEDSGVYFCASSLGGANEKLFFGSGTQLSVL.

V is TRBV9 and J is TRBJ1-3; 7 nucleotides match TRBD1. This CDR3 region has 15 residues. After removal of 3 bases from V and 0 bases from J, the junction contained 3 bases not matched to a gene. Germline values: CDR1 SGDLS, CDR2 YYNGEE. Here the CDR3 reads CASSGQGHSGNTIYF. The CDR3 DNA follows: TGTGCCAGCAGCGGACAGGGACACTCTGGAAACACCATATATTTT.

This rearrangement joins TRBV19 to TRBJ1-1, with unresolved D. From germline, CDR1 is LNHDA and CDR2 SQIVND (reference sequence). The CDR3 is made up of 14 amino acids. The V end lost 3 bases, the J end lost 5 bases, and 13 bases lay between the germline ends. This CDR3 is CASSIQVGGTEAFF. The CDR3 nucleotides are TGTGCCAGTAGTATTCAAGTGGGAGGTACTGAAGCTTTCTTT. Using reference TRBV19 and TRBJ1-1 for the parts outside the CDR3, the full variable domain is DGGITQSPKYLFRKEGQNVTLSCEQNLNHDAMYWYRQDPGQGLRLIYYSQIVNDFQKGDIAEGYSVSREKKESFPLTVTSAQKNPTAFYLCASSIQVGGTEAFFGQGTRLTVV.